These 11 T cell receptor beta chains originate from one sample sequenced in a study. Using its own MiXCR run on the 5' RACE reads, TCRdb lists one record per CDR3 protein. Of approximately 40,000 distinct CDR3 sequences listed, 18% are singletons. The sequencing input was naive CD4+ T cells sorted from a lymph node. Subset in this sample: naive CD4+ T cells, CD4+CD45RA+CD25-. These receptors were collected from a female donor with breast cancer.

The chain couples TRBV5-1 to TRBJ1-5; no reliable D call. Trimming removed 0 bases from V and 3 bases from J, with 7 bases in between. This CDR3 comprises 14 residues. Germline V lookup: CDR1 SGHRS, CDR2 YFSETQ. DNA for the CDR3: TGCGCCAGCAGCTTGGATCCAGACAATCAGCCCCAGCATTTT. This gives the protein CASSLDPDNQPQHF.

The rearrangement links TRBV5-1 to TRBJ2-3; the D gene is possibly TRBD2 (6 bases). The CDR3 totals 15 residues. Trimming pared 0 bases from V and 3 bases from J, leaving 11 bases between. Germline V gene sequence: CDR1 SGHRS, CDR2 YFSETQ. CDR3 coding DNA: TGCGCCAGCAGCTTGGGACTAGACCGAACAGATACGCAGTATTTT. Translating it yields CASSLGLDRTDTQYF.

This chain links TRBV4-1 with TRBJ2-7; 8 nucleotides align to TRBD1. V trimming: 4 bases; J trimming: 4 bases; junction bases outside the gene matches: 9. CDR1 and CDR2 (germline): MGHRA, YSYEKL. The CDR3 length is 15 residues. The CDR3 nucleotides read TGCGCCAGCAGCCCCGGCAGGGGGCGTGTTTACGAGCAGTACTTC. It is translated as CASSPGRGRVYEQYF.

This clonotype was seen repeatedly, ten times or more. The chain joins TRBV6-2 or TRBV6-3 to TRBJ2-1; D call uncertain. In germline, CDR1 is MNHEY, CDR2 SVGEGT. CDR3 length equals 10 residues. V was cut by 10 bases and J by 11 bases, with 12 bases left in between. The CDR3 reads CATYSVQQFF. In nucleotides, the CDR3 is TGTGCCACGTACTCGGTCCAGCAGTTCTTC.

This clonotype was observed a handful of times. The V and J genes are TRBV7-9 and TRBJ1-2, with D unclear. The ends were cut back, 1 base at V and 5 bases at J, with 5 bases in the middle. The CDR3 runs 12 residues. The germline gives CDR1 SEHNR, CDR2 FQNEAQ (reference sequence). Here the CDR3 reads CASSLDVYGYTF. The CDR3 nucleotides are TGTGCCAGCAGCTTAGACGTTTATGGCTACACCTTC.

The chain couples TRBV20-1 to TRBJ2-7; the D is unclear. The germline CDR1 and CDR2 sequences are DFQATT and SNEGSKA (reference sequence). V was pared by 7 bases and J by 5 bases, with 21 bases between. The CDR3 runs to 14 residues. The CDR3 here is CSVIMPHSENEQYF. The CDR3 nucleotides are TGCAGTGTAATTATGCCGCACAGCGAAAACGAGCAGTACTTC.

This clonotype came up once. A junction boundary mismatches the germline segment, possibly from a read error. The chain has TRBV5-1 and TRBJ2-2, with a tentative D call TRBD2 (7 bases). The CDR3 length is 15 residues. Looked up from germline, CDR1 is SGHRS and CDR2 is YFSETQ. CDR3 nucleotides: TGCGCCAGCAGCCCTGGGGGGGCCGGAACCGGGGAGCTGTCTTTT. This encodes CASSPGGAGTGELSF.

The chain has TRBV6-5 and TRBJ2-1; no firm D call. CDR3 length: 14 amino acids. In germline, CDR1 is MNHEY, CDR2 SVGAGI. Between the trimmed V and J ends, which lost 4 bases and 0 bases, there was a span of 7 bases. The CDR3 region is CASSSPSSYNEQFF. The CDR3 DNA reads as TGTGCCAGCAGTTCGCCTAGCTCCTACAATGAGCAGTTCTTC.

This clonotype was observed many times. The CDR3, as DNA: TGTGCCAGCAGCTTAGGGACAGGGAGCTACGGCTACACCTTC. Its protein is CASSLGTGSYGYTF. This sequence joins TRBV7-8 and TRBJ1-2; 8 bases are shared with TRBD1. This CDR3 region has 14 residues. CDR1 and CDR2 (germline): SGHVS, FQNEAQ. V was clipped by 1 base and J by 8 bases; unmatched bases: 6.

Of note for this clonotype: As the CDR3 is not closed by the conserved phenylalanine or tryptophan, this likely results from a read error. V gene TRBV29-1 combines with J gene TRBJ2-7; possibly TRBD1 for D (6 bases). CDR1 is SQVTM and CDR2 is ANQGSEA in the germline V gene. Deletions cut 3 bases from V and 4 bases from J, with 13 bases between. This CDR3 is 13 amino acids long. The CDR3: CSVDRGKGYEQYS. In DNA form, the CDR3 reads TGCAGCGTTGATAGGGGGAAGGGGTACGAGCAGTACTCC.

The V and J genes are TRBV6-1 and TRBJ1-5, with D hard to call. This CDR3 spans 15 amino acids. The ends were cut back, 6 bases at V and 4 bases at J, with 16 bases in the middle. CDR1 and CDR2 (germline): MNHNS, SASEGT. CDR3 coding DNA: TGTGCCAGCAGCCCCGGGCACCGGACTAATCAGCCCCAGCATTTT. Translated, it gives CASSPGHRTNQPQHF.